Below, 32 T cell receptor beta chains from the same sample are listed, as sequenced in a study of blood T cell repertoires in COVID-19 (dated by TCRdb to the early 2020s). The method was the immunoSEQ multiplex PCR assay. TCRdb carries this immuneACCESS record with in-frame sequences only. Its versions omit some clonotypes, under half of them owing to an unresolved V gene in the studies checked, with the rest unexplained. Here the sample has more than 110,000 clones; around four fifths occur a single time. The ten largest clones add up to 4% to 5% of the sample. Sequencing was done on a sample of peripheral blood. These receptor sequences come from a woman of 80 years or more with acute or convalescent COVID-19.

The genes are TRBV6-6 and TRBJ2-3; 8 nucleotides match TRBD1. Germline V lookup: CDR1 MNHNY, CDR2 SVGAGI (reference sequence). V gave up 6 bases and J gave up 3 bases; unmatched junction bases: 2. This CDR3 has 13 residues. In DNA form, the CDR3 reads TGTGCCAGCAGGTGGACAGGGACAGATACGCAGTATTTT. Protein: CASRWTGTDTQYF.

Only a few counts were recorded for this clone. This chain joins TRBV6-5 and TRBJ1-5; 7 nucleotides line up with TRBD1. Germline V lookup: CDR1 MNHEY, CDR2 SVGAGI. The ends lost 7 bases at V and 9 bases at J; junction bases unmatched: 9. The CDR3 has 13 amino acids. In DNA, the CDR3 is TGTGCCAGCAATAGACAGGGCCAAGGGCCCCAGCATTTT. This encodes CASNRQGQGPQHF.

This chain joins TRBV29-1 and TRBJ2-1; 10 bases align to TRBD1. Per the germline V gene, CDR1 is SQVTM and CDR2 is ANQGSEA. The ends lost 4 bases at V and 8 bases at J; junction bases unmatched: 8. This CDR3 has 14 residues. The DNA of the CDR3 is TGCAGCGTTGCAGGGACAGGGGTGGTGGATGAGCAGTTCTTC. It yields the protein CSVAGTGVVDEQFF.

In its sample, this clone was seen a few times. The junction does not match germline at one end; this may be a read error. In DNA, the CDR3 is TGTGCCAGCAGCCAAGGTATCCGGACAGGAGAACCCCCTTCGGACTTC. It is translated as CASSQGIRTGEPPSDF. This sequence joins TRBV4-2 and TRBJ2-7; 7 bases are a match to TRBD1. CDR1 and CDR2 (germline): LGHNA, YNFKEQ. The CDR3 spans 16 residues.

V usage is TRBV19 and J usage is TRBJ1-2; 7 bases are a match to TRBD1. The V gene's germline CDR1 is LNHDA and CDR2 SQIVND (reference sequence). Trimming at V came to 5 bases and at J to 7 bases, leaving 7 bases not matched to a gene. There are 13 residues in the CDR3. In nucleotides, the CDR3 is TGTGCCAGTAGTGTTGACAGGGAATCTGGCTACACCTTC. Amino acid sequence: CASSVDRESGYTF.

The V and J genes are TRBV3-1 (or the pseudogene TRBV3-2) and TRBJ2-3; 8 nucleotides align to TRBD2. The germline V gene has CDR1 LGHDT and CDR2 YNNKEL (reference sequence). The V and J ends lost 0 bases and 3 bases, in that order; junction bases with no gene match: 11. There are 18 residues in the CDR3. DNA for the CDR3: TGTGCCAGCAGCCAAGAGGGAACTAGCGGATGGGGAACAGATACGCAGTATTTT. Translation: CASSQEGTSGWGTDTQYF.

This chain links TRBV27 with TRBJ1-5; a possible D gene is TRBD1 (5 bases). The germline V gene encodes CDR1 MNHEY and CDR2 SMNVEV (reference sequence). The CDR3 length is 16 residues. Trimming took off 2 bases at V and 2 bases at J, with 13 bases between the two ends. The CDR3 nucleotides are TGTGCCAGCAGTTTAGGAGGGGAGTGGGGCAATCAGCCCCAGCATTTT. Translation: CASSLGGEWGNQPQHF.

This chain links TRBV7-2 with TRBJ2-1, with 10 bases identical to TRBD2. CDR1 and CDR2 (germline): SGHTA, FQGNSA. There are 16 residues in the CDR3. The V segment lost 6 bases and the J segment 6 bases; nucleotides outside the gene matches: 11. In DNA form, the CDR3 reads TGTGCCAGCAGTCCCCCGGGACTAGCGCTCTCCAATGAGCAGTTCTTC. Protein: CASSPPGLALSNEQFF.

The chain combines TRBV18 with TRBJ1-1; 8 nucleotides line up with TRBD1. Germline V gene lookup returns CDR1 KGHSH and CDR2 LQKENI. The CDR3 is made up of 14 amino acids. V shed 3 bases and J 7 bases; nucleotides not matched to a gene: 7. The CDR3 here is CASSPLDREVEAFF. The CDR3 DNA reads TGTGCCAGCTCACCCCTGGACAGGGAGGTTGAAGCTTTCTTT.

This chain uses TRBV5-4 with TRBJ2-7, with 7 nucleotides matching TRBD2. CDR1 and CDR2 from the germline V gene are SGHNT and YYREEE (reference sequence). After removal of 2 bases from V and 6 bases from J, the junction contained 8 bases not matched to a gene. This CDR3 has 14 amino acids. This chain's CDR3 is CASSFGLGWSEQYF. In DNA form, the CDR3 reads TGTGCCAGCAGCTTCGGACTAGGGTGGAGCGAGCAGTACTTC.

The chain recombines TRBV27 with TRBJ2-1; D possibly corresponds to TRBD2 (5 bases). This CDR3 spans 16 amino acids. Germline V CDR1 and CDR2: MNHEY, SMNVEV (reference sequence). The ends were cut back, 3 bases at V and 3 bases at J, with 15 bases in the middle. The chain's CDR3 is CASSFGSLPLYNEQFF. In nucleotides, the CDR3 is TGTGCCAGCAGTTTTGGGAGTCTGCCCCTCTACAATGAGCAGTTCTTC.

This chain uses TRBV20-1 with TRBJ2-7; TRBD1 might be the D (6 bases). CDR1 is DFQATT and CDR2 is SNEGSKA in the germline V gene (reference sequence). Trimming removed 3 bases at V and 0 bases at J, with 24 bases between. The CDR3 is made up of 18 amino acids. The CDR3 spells CSASKDSLYFFTSYEQYF. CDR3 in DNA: TGCAGTGCTAGTAAGGACAGCTTATACTTCTTTACCTCCTACGAGCAGTACTTC.

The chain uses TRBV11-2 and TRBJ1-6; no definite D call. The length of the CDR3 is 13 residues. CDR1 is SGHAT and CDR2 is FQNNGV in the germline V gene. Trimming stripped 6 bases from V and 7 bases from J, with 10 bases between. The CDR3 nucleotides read TGTGCCAGCAGTTGGGAGCGGAATTCACCCCTCCACTTT. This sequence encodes CASSWERNSPLHF.

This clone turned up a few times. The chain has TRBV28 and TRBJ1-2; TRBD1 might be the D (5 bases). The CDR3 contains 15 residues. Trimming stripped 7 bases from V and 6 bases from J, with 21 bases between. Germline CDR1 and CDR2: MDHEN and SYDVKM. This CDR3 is CASTFLDSVDHGYTF. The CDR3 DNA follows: TGTGCCAGCACTTTCCTCGACAGTGTAGACCATGGCTACACCTTC.

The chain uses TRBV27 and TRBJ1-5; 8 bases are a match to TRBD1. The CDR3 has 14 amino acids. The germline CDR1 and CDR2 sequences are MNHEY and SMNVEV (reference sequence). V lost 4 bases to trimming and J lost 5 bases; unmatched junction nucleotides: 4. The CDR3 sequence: CASSSQGAYQPQHF. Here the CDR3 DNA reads TGTGCCAGCAGTTCCCAGGGGGCATATCAGCCCCAGCATTTT.

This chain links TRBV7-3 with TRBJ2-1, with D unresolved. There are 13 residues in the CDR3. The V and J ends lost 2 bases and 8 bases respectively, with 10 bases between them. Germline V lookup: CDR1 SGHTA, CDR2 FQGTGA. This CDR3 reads CASSLSRYYEQFF. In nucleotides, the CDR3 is TGTGCCAGCAGCTTATCCAGGTACTATGAGCAGTTCTTC.

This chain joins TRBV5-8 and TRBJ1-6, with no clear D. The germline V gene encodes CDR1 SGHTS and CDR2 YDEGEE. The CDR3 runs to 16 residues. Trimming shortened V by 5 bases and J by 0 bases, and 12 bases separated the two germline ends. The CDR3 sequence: CASRKVGSSYNSPLHF. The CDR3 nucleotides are TGTGCCAGCAGGAAGGTCGGGAGCTCCTATAATTCACCCCTCCACTTT.

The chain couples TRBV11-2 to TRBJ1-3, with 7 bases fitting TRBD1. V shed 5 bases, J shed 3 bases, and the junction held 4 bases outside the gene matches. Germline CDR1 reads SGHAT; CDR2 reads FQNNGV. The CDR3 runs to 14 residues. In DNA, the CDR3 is TGTGCCAGCAGCGATACAGGGGTTGGAAACACCATATATTTT. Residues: CASSDTGVGNTIYF.

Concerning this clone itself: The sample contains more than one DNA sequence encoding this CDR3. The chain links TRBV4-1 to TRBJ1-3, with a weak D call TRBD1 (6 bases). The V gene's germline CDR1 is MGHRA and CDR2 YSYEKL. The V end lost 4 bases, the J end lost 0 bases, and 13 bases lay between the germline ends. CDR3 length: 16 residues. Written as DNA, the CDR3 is TGCGCCAGCAGCCTGCGACAGGCGAGCTCTGGAAACACCATATATTTT. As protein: CASSLRQASSGNTIYF.

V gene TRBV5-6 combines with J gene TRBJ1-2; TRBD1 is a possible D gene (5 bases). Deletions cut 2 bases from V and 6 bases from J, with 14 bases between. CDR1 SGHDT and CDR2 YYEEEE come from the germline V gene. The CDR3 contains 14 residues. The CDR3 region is CASSFPRTSDGYTF. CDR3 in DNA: TGTGCCAGCAGCTTCCCGCGGACATCGGATGGCTACACCTTC.

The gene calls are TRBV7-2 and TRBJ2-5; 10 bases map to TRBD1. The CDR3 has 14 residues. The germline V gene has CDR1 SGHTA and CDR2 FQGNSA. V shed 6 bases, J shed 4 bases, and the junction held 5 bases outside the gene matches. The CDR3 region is CASRDRGYGETQYF. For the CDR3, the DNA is TGTGCCAGCAGGGACAGGGGGTATGGAGAGACCCAGTACTTC.

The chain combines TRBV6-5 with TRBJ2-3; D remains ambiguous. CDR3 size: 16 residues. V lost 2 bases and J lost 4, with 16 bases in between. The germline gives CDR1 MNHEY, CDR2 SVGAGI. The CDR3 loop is CASSYRSPNLADTQYF. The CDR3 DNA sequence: TGTGCCAGCAGTTACCGGTCACCAAATCTCGCAGATACGCAGTATTTT.

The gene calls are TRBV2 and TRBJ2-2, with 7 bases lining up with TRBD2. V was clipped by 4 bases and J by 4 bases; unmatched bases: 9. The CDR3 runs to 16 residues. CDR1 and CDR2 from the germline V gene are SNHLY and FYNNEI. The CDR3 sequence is CASSVSRGGSTGELFF. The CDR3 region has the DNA TGTGCCAGCAGTGTATCCCGGGGAGGGAGCACCGGGGAGCTGTTTTTT.

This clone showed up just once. CDR3 amino acids: CASTVQVGGYEQYF. In DNA form, the CDR3 reads TGTGCCAGCACGGTCCAGGTCGGGGGCTACGAGCAGTACTTC. This sequence joins TRBV18 and TRBJ2-7, with D perhaps matching TRBD2 (6 bases). V was shortened by 8 bases and J by 3 bases, with 17 bases between the two germline ends. The CDR3 contains 14 residues. Germline V gene lookup returns CDR1 KGHSH and CDR2 LQKENI.

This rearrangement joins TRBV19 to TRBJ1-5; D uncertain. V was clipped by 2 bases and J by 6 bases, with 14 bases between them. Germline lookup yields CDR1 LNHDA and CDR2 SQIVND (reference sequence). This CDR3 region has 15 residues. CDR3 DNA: TGTGCCAGTAGTATAATGGCAAATGGAGGTCAGCCCCAGCATTTT. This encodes CASSIMANGGQPQHF.

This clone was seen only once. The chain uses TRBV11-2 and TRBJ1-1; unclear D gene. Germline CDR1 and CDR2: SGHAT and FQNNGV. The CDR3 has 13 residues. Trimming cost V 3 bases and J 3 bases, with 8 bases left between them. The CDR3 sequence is CASSFSLHTEAFF. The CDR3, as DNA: TGTGCCAGCAGCTTCAGTTTGCACACTGAAGCTTTCTTT.

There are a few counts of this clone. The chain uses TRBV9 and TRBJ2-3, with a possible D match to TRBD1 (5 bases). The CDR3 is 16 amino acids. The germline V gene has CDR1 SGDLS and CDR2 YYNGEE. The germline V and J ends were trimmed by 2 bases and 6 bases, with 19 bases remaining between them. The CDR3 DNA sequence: TGTGCCAGCAGCGTCCAACAGGACCTAGATGTGGATACGCAGTATTTT. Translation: CASSVQQDLDVDTQYF.

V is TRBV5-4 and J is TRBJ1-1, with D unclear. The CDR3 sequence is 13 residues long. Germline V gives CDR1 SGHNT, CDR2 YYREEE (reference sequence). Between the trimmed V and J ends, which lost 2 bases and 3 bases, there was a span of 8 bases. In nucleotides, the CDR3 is TGTGCCAGCAGCTTATATGAGGACACTGAAGCTTTCTTT. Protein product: CASSLYEDTEAFF.

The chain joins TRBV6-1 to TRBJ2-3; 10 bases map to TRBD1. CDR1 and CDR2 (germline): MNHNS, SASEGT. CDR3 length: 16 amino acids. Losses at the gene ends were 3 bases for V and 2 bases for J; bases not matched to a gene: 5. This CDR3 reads CASSEDRGSFTDTQYF. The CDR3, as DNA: TGTGCCAGCAGTGAGGACAGGGGGTCGTTCACAGATACGCAGTATTTT.

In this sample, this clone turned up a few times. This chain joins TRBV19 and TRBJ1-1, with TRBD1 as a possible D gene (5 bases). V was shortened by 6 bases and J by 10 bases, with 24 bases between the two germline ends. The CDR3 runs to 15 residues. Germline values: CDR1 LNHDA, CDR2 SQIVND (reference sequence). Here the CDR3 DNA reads TGTGCCAGTAGCCGTACTCTACAGGAGTTCGCCTTAGCTTTCTTT. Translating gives CASSRTLQEFALAFF. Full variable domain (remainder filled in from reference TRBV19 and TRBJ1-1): DGGITQSPKYLFRKEGQNVTLSCEQNLNHDAMYWYRQDPGQGLRLIYYSQIVNDFQKGDIAEGYSVSREKKESFPLTVTSAQKNPTAFYLCASSRTLQEFALAFFGQGTRLTVV.

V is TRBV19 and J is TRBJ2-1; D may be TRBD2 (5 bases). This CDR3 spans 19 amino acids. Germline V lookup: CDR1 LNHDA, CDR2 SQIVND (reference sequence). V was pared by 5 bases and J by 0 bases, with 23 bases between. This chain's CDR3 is CASSLTVLVASSSYNEQFF. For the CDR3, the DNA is TGTGCCAGTAGTTTGACTGTACTAGTCGCCTCAAGCTCCTACAATGAGCAGTTCTTC. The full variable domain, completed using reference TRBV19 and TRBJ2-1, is DGGITQSPKYLFRKEGQNVTLSCEQNLNHDAMYWYRQDPGQGLRLIYYSQIVNDFQKGDIAEGYSVSREKKESFPLTVTSAQKNPTAFYLCASSLTVLVASSSYNEQFFGPGTRLTVL.

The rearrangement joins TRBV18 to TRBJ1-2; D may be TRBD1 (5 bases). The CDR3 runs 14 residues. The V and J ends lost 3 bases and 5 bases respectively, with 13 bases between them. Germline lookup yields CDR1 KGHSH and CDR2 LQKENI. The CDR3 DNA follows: TGTGCCAGCTCACCTCAGGGTGTGGGTTATGGCTACACCTTC. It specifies CASSPQGVGYGYTF.